This T cell receptor beta chain was identified during a study of Tregs in tolerant kidney transplant recipients. Profiled with immunoSEQ multiplex PCR; TCRdb holds only in-frame clones, not every one. Among about 240,000 clones listed, about 80% were seen once. The receptor was isolated from a human donor in good health. Sequenced input: CD4+ T cells from blood.

CDR3 region: CASSLWGVGTEYGYTF. CDR3 nucleotides: TGTGCCAGCAGCTTATGGGGGGTGGGGACAGAGTATGGCTACACCTTC. This sequence joins TRBV11-2 and TRBJ1-2; 7 nucleotides match TRBD1. Germline CDR1 and CDR2: SGHAT and FQNNGV. Trimming cost V 2 bases and J 5 bases; bases outside gene matches: 11. The CDR3 has 16 residues.